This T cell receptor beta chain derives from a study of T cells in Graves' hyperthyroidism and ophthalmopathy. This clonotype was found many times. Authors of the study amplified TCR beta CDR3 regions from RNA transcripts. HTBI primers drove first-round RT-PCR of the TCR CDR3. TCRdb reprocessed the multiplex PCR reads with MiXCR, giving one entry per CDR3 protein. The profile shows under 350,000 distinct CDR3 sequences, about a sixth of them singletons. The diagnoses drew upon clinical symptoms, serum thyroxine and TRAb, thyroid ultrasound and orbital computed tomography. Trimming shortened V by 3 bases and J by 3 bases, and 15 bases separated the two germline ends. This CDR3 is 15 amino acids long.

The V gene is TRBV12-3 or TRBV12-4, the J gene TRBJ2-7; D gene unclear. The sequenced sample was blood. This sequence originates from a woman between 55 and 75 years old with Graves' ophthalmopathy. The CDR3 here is CASSFGQIVLYEQYF. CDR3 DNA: TGTGCCAGCAGTTTTGGCCAGATCGTACTCTACGAGCAGTACTTC.